This T cell receptor (beta chain) originates from a study of blood T cell repertoires in COVID-19. Data came from immunoSEQ multiplex PCR; TCRdb stores just in-frame clones and leaves some out. The sample contains around 200,000 clones, 87% of which appear only once. The TCR originated in a man between 60 and 75 years old who had recovered from COVID-19. The sample taken for sequencing was peripheral blood.

The CDR3 coding sequence is TGTGCCAGTAGTATGGGAACCTCCGGGGGTGGTGAAAAACTGTTTTTT. It specifies CASSMGTSGGGEKLFF. The chain joins TRBV19 to TRBJ1-4, with D perhaps matching TRBD1 (5 bases). Trimming shortened V by 3 bases and J by 7 bases, and 18 bases separated the two germline ends. The CDR3 loop spans 16 amino acids. Germline V CDR1 and CDR2: LNHDA, SQIVND (reference sequence). The full variable domain, completed using reference TRBV19 and TRBJ1-4, is DGGITQSPKYLFRKEGQNVTLSCEQNLNHDAMYWYRQDPGQGLRLIYYSQIVNDFQKGDIAEGYSVSREKKESFPLTVTSAQKNPTAFYLCASSMGTSGGGEKLFFGSGTQLSVL.